Below are 20 T cell receptor beta chains sequenced from a single sample in a study of blood T cells in healthy people across ages (dated by TCRdb to the mid-2010s). Library prep was done by 5' RACE. Sequencing instrument: Illumina HiSeq 2500. A second roughly 6 to 12 cycle PCR used a sample-barcoded 5' primer and a J-beta primer mix. Clones were called with MiXCR by TCRdb after fastp trimmed the public reads at Q25, and only in-frame beta chains were retained. Entries that share a CDR3 protein sequence are merged under the most common genes and DNA. This sample comprises about 680,000 distinct CDR3 sequences, approximately 49% of them detected only once. The top ten clonotypes cover 25% to 35% of the sample. The sequencing sample was made of blood. The receptor set was obtained from a woman aged 60 to 75 in good health.

The rearrangement uses TRBV20-1 and TRBJ1-4; 7 bases align to TRBD1. The J segment lost 8 bases and the V segment lost 6 bases, leaving 12 bases of the junction unmatched. The V gene's germline CDR1 is DFQATT and CDR2 SNEGSKA (reference sequence). The CDR3 sequence is 14 residues long. The CDR3 reads CSATDRVVKEKLFF. For the CDR3, the DNA is TGCAGTGCAACCGACAGGGTAGTAAAGGAAAAACTGTTTTTT.

The chain joins TRBV5-1 to TRBJ2-1; the D gene is possibly TRBD2 (6 bases). CDR3 length: 16 amino acids. V lost 4 bases, J lost 9 bases, and 23 bases lay in between. Germline assignment: CDR1 SGHRS and CDR2 YFSETQ. The CDR3 sequence is CASSSFTRGPRGEQFF. The CDR3 DNA reads as TGCGCCAGCAGCAGCTTTACTAGAGGACCGCGGGGTGAGCAGTTCTTC.

The chain links TRBV10-3 to TRBJ1-4, with D possibly being TRBD1 (5 bases). The V end was cut by 2 bases, the J end by 4 bases, with 8 bases between. The germline gives CDR1 ENHRY, CDR2 SYGVKD. The CDR3 loop spans 14 amino acids. The chain's CDR3 is CAISEGAGNEKLFF. The CDR3 nucleotides are TGTGCCATCAGTGAGGGGGCTGGTAATGAAAAACTGTTTTTT.

Comments on this clonotype: One junction end disagrees with the germline gene, perhaps due to a read error. J is TRBJ2-7 and V is TRBV2; D gene ambiguous. Judging by the DNA end, TRBJ2-5 fits better; the J call may be wrong. The CDR3 runs 13 residues. Per germline, CDR1 SNHLY and CDR2 FYNNEI. CDR3: CVSSEEVQETQYF. CDR3 sequence (DNA): TGTGTCAGCAGTGAAGAGGTACAAGAGACCCAGTACTTC.

The chain carries TRBV20-1 and TRBJ2-3, with D hard to call. Trimming pared 6 bases from V and 0 bases from J, leaving 10 bases between. The CDR3 totals 13 residues. Germline-derived CDR1 and CDR2 are DFQATT and SNEGSKA (reference sequence). The CDR3 sequence is CSASIPSTDTQYF. In DNA, the CDR3 is TGCAGTGCCTCGATACCGAGCACAGATACGCAGTATTTT.

This clonotype was seen more than once but under ten times. This rearrangement joins TRBV5-1 to TRBJ1-2; 9 positions agree with TRBD1. CDR3 length: 15 amino acids. Germline V lookup: CDR1 SGHRS, CDR2 YFSETQ. With 4 bases clipped from V and 3 bases from J, the junction kept 7 bases outside the gene matches. CDR3 DNA sequence: TGCGCCAGCAGCCCAACGACAGGGGGACACTATGGCTACACCTTC. This sequence encodes CASSPTTGGHYGYTF. The full variable domain, completed using reference TRBV5-1 and TRBJ1-2, is KAGVTQTPRYLIKTRGQQVTLSCSPISGHRSVSWYQQTPGQGLQFLFEYFSETQRNKGNFPGRFSGRQFSNSRSEMNVSTLELGDSALYLCASSPTTGGHYGYTFGSGTRLTVV.

This sequence joins TRBV20-1 and TRBJ2-7, with D tentatively TRBD2 (6 bases). The CDR3 runs 16 residues. V was clipped by 4 bases and J by 5 bases, with 24 bases between them. Looked up from germline, CDR1 is DFQATT and CDR2 is SNEGSKA (reference sequence). In DNA, the CDR3 is TGCAGTGCTAAGCCCGCCCTTGCGGGAAGGAGTAACGAGCAGTACTTC. Translation gives CSAKPALAGRSNEQYF.

The chain combines TRBV2 with TRBJ2-7; possible D gene TRBD2, 6 bases. Germline CDR1 and CDR2: SNHLY and FYNNEI. V lost 7 bases and J lost 2, with 12 bases in between. The CDR3 is made up of 13 amino acids. The DNA for the CDR3 is TGTGCCAGCACCCCGGGGGTTACCTACGAGCAGTACTTC. It is translated as CASTPGVTYEQYF.

The chain is built from TRBV4-3 and TRBJ2-4, with TRBD2 identical over 7 bases. With the DNA end fitting TRBJ2-5 better, the J assignment may be wrong. Germline values: CDR1 LGHNA, CDR2 YSLEER. The CDR3 extends over 14 amino acids. CDR3 sequence reads: CASSLGLVDETQYF. CDR3 nucleotide sequence: TGCGCCAGCAGCTTAGGACTAGTAGATGAGACCCAGTACTTC.

V gene TRBV20-1 combines with J gene TRBJ2-1; the D call may be TRBD1 or TRBD2 (5 bases each). The CDR3 spans 13 residues. Germline CDR1 and CDR2: DFQATT and SNEGSKA (reference sequence). V was pared by 3 bases and J by 7 bases, with 13 bases between. The CDR3 reads CSASQGTGNEQFF. CDR3 coding DNA: TGCAGTGCTAGCCAGGGAACGGGAAATGAGCAGTTCTTC.

The chain couples TRBV20-1 to TRBJ2-1, with 11 bases identical to TRBD2. This CDR3 spans 17 amino acids. The V segment lost 7 bases and the J segment 5 bases; nucleotides outside the gene matches: 16. Looked up from germline, CDR1 is DFQATT and CDR2 is SNEGSKA (reference sequence). CDR3 bases: TGCAGTGTCCTCCCATTCGGACTAGCGGGTTTCGACAATGAGCAGTTCTTC. Translating it yields CSVLPFGLAGFDNEQFF.

Details on this clonotype: An end of the junction does not agree with germline; a read error may underlie this. The chain couples TRBV4-2 to TRBJ2-6; no definite D call. CDR1 is LGHNA, CDR2 YNFKEQ, per germline. The CDR3 contains 12 residues. CDR3 region: CARSQEANVLTF. The DNA of the CDR3 is TGTGCCCGCAGCCAAGAGGCCAACGTCCTGACTTTC.

This chain uses TRBV10-3 with TRBJ2-7; TRBD2 matches at 9 bases. The end of the DNA fits TRBJ2-5 better, so the J call may be wrong. The CDR3 totals 14 residues. CDR1 ENHRY and CDR2 SYGVKD come from the germline V gene. CDR3 in DNA: TGTGCCATCAGCCGGGGACTAGCCGAAGAGACCCAGTACTTC. It yields the protein CAISRGLAEETQYF.

V and J are TRBV24-1 and TRBJ2-5; D is possibly TRBD1 or TRBD2 (5 bases each). The germline V and J ends were trimmed by 3 bases and 3 bases, with 16 bases remaining between them. The CDR3 is 16 amino acids. CDR1 is KGHDR and CDR2 is SFDVKD in the germline V gene. Here the CDR3 DNA reads TGTGCCACCAGTGATCCCCTCATGGGGCGGGAAGAGACCCAGTACTTC. It codes for CATSDPLMGREETQYF.

This clonotype has a count of ten or more. The chain combines TRBV9 with TRBJ1-2, with 8 bases identical to TRBD1. Germline trimming cut 1 base from V and 11 bases from J; bases unmatched to any gene: 4. Germline CDR1 SGDLS, CDR2 YYNGEE. The CDR3 loop spans 12 amino acids. CDR3 region: CASSVSQGAYTF. The CDR3 nucleotides are TGTGCCAGCAGCGTATCCCAGGGGGCGTACACCTTC.

The genes are TRBV18 and TRBJ1-2; no definite D call. Trimming stripped 3 bases from V and 4 bases from J, with 9 bases between. Looked up from germline, CDR1 is KGHSH and CDR2 is LQKENI. This CDR3 has 13 amino acids. CDR3 sequence: CASSPFAGYGYTF. The CDR3 coding sequence is TGTGCCAGCTCACCCTTCGCGGGCTATGGCTACACCTTC. The whole variable domain, remainder taken from reference TRBV18 and TRBJ1-2, is NAGVMQNPRHLVRRRGQEARLRCSPMKGHSHVYWYRQLPEEGLKFMVYLQKENIIDESGMPKERFSAEFPKEGPSILRIQQVVRGDSAAYFCASSPFAGYGYTFGSGTRLTVV.

As concerns this clonotype: This clone may be a read error of a much larger clone one base away. The chain joins TRBV10-3 to TRBJ2-5, with 10 bases matching TRBD2. The J call may be wrong; the DNA end is better matched by TRBJ2-7. Germline V gives CDR1 ENHRY, CDR2 SYGVKD. The CDR3 consists of 16 residues. The CDR3 DNA reads TGTGCCATCAGGAGCTCTAGCGGGAGTGTCAACTACGAGCAGTACTTC. This codes for CAIRSSSGSVNYEQYF.

This clonotype was found many times. The rearrangement uses TRBV29-1 and TRBJ2-6; 7 bases are a match to TRBD1. V shed 5 bases, J shed 4 bases, and the junction held 8 bases outside the gene matches. In germline, CDR1 is SQVTM, CDR2 ANQGSEA. CDR3 length equals 15 residues. As DNA, the CDR3 is TGCAGCGTTTCCACAGGGGCAGGAGGGGCCAACGTCCTGACTTTC. It codes for CSVSTGAGGANVLTF.

Points on this clonotype: The conserved phenylalanine or tryptophan is not found at the CDR3 terminus, so this likely reflects a read error. This chain connects TRBV11-3 to TRBJ2-1, with D tentatively TRBD2 (6 bases). This CDR3 contains 12 residues. Between the trimmed V and J ends, which lost 5 bases and 9 bases, there was a span of 11 bases. Looked up from germline, CDR1 is SGHNT and CDR2 is YENEEA. In DNA, the CDR3 is TGTGCCAGCAGCCGGGACTTTGGTGAGCAGTTCTTG. The encoded protein is CASSRDFGEQFL.

This chain uses TRBV29-1 with TRBJ2-2, with a tentative D call TRBD2 (5 bases). Germline CDR1 reads SQVTM; CDR2 reads ANQGSEA. The V end lost 3 bases, the J end lost 1 base, and 12 bases lay between the germline ends. The CDR3 consists of 15 residues. The CDR3: CSVEMLRENTGELFF. CDR3 in DNA: TGCAGCGTTGAGATGCTGAGGGAGAACACCGGGGAGCTGTTTTTT.